This entry concerns a single T cell receptor beta chain. The clone's antigen remains unknown. Base qualities are not at hand, and no much larger clone is one base apart. Library creation used the immunoSEQ multiplex PCR assay. Entries here come from immuneACCESS through TCRdb and include only in-frame sequences with V and J called. Some clones fail to appear in such tables; in the studies checked, an unresolved V gene covers under half of the shortfall, and the cause of the remainder is unknown. The sample table records about 110,000 clones; about nine tenths of these occur just once. The ten largest clones represent roughly 4% of the sample. The sample comes from a study of control samples from healthy donors and cancer patients (dated by TCRdb to 2018 to 2021). The germline V gene (reference sequence) yields LNHDA for CDR1 and SQIVND for CDR2. Deletion took 3 bases off V and 9 bases off J, with a span of 6 bases between the germline ends. The CDR3 runs 12 amino acids, cysteine and phenylalanine included. Here the CDR3 DNA is all that survives: 36 bases in frame from base 1.

The sequenced sample was blood. This sequence was found in a human donor in good health. The donor label of this sample is uncertain. The chain is encoded by TRBV19 joined to TRBJ1-6; no D segment can be confidently identified. The DNA sequence reads TGTGCCAGTAGTATCCCGGGTTCACCCCTCCACTTT. This encodes CASSIPGSPLHF.